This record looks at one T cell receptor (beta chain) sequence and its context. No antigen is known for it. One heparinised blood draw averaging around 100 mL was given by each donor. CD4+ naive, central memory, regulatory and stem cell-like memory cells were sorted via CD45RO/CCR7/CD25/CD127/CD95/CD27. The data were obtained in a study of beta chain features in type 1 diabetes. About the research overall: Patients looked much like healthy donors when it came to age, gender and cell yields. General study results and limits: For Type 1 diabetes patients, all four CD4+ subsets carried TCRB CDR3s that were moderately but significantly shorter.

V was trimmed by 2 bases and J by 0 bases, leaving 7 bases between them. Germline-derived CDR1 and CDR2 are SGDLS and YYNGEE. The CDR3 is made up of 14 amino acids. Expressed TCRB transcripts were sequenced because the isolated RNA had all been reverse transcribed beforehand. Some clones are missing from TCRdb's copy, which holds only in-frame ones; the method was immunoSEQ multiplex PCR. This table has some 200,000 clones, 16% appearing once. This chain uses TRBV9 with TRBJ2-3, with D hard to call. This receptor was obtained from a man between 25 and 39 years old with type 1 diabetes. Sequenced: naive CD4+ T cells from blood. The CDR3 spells CASSVQRSTDTQYF. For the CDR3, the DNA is TGTGCCAGCAGCGTTCAGAGAAGCACAGATACGCAGTATTTT.